Below are 16 T cell receptor beta chains sequenced from a single sample in a study of shared clonotypes between healthy human individuals. Naive CD8 cells, CD45RO-negative and positively selected for CCR7, excluded terminally differentiated effector memory CD45RA+ cells. Repertoires were generated with immunoSEQ multiplex PCR, while TCRdb's copy carries only in-frame clones and drops some. Of about 2.1 million clones in the sample, about 92% were seen once. Sequencing was carried out using naive CD8+ T cells from PBMCs. These TCRs come from a man aged 18 to 29 in good health. Some clones in this sample may be carry-over from other donors' samples.

The chain couples TRBV14 to TRBJ2-5; D may be TRBD1 (6 bases). The V and J ends lost 4 bases and 2 bases respectively, with 26 bases between them. Germline loops: CDR1 SGHDN, CDR2 FVKESK. This CDR3 has 19 residues. This CDR3 is CASSRTPTGKSASQETQYF. The DNA of the CDR3 is TGTGCCAGCAGCCGGACCCCGACAGGAAAAAGCGCCTCTCAAGAGACCCAGTACTTC.

The V call is TRBV5-1, the J call TRBJ2-7; 8 nucleotides match TRBD1. The junction had 14 bases not matched to a gene; V was cut back by 0 bases and J by 3 bases. CDR3 length equals 18 residues. Germline-derived CDR1 and CDR2 are SGHRS and YFSETQ. The CDR3 protein is CASSLGPRGLMNNYEQYF. The CDR3 nucleotides read TGCGCCAGCAGCTTGGGGCCCAGGGGGCTAATGAATAACTACGAGCAGTACTTC. The variable domain in full, completed from reference TRBV5-1 and TRBJ2-7, reads KAGVTQTPRYLIKTRGQQVTLSCSPISGHRSVSWYQQTPGQGLQFLFEYFSETQRNKGNFPGRFSGRQFSNSRSEMNVSTLELGDSALYLCASSLGPRGLMNNYEQYFGPGTRLTVT.

This chain links TRBV11-2 with TRBJ2-3, with no clear D. Germline CDR1 is SGHAT and CDR2 is FQNNGV. Trimming left V 0 bases short and J 5 bases short, with 3 bases between. The CDR3 has 12 amino acids. The CDR3 spells CASSLEKDTQYF. The CDR3 DNA follows: TGTGCCAGCAGCTTAGAAAAAGATACGCAGTATTTT. Supplemented by reference TRBV11-2 and TRBJ2-3, the full variable domain reads EAGVAQSPRYKIIEKRQSVAFWCNPISGHATLYWYQQILGQGPKLLIQFQNNGVVDDSQLPKDRFSAERLKGVDSTLKIQPAKLEDSAVYLCASSLEKDTQYFGPGTRLTVL.

J is TRBJ2-1 and V is TRBV9; D ambiguous. V lost 0 bases and J 16 bases, leaving 11 bases between the germline ends. Germline V gene lookup returns CDR1 SGDLS and CDR2 YYNGEE. CDR3 length equals 11 residues. The CDR3: CASSVGEDFFF. CDR3 coding DNA: TGTGCCAGCAGCGTAGGGGAAGACTTCTTCTTC.

This clone appeared a few times. This CDR3 is also generated by other DNA sequences in the sample. The gene calls are TRBV7-9 and TRBJ1-1; 7 bases align to TRBD1. CDR3 length: 12 residues. In germline, CDR1 is SEHNR, CDR2 FQNEAQ (reference sequence). The junction had 2 bases not matched to a gene; V was cut back by 2 bases and J by 8 bases. The CDR3 nucleotides read TGTGCCAGCAGCTTACAGGGGGAGGAAGCTTTCTTT. Its protein is CASSLQGEEAFF.

The DNA for the CDR3 is TGTGCCACCAGCAGAGATCATCCGGGATTGTACAATGAGCAGTTCTTC. Protein: CATSRDHPGLYNEQFF. V usage is TRBV15 and J usage is TRBJ2-1; D might be TRBD2 (5 bases). Trimming left V 0 bases short and J 4 bases short, with 13 bases between. The CDR3 length is 16 residues. Germline CDR1 is LNHNV and CDR2 is YYDKDF (reference sequence).

The chain employs TRBV27 and TRBJ2-7, with 9 bases matching TRBD1. CDR3 length: 15 residues. Germline V gene sequence: CDR1 MNHEY, CDR2 SMNVEV (reference sequence). V shed 3 bases, J shed 3 bases, and the junction held 6 bases outside the gene matches. CDR3 nucleotides: TGTGCCAGCAGTTTGGGGACAGGGCTGGACTACGAGCAGTACTTC. It yields the protein CASSLGTGLDYEQYF.

This chain links TRBV6-4 with TRBJ1-1; 7 positions agree with TRBD1. This CDR3 is 16 amino acids long. Germline V lookup: CDR1 MRHNA, CDR2 SNTAGT. V lost 0 bases and J lost 5; bases outside the gene matches: 9. The chain's CDR3 is CASSDSRRGGWTEAFF. CDR3 coding DNA: TGTGCCAGCAGTGACTCGAGGAGAGGGGGCTGGACTGAAGCTTTCTTT.

This clone has a single count. This sequence joins TRBV5-1 and TRBJ2-5, with D maybe TRBD1 (6 bases). The CDR3 is 14 residues long. The ends were cut back, 0 bases at V and 5 bases at J, with 11 bases in the middle. Germline values: CDR1 SGHRS, CDR2 YFSETQ. CDR3 sequence reads: CASSLDRATETQYF. Written as DNA, the CDR3 is TGCGCCAGCAGCTTGGACAGGGCTACGGAGACCCAGTACTTC.

This rearrangement joins TRBV27 to TRBJ2-4; D is tentatively TRBD1 or TRBD2 (5 bases each). This CDR3 has 16 amino acids. Germline loops: CDR1 MNHEY, CDR2 SMNVEV (reference sequence). V was pared by 0 bases and J by 0 bases, with 9 bases between. The CDR3 nucleotides are TGTGCCAGCAGTTTATCGGGGGTTCTAGCCAAAAACATTCAGTACTTC. Translation gives CASSLSGVLAKNIQYF.

This clone was detected once. The chain is built from TRBV28 and TRBJ2-1, with TRBD2 matching over 9 bases. Germline lookup yields CDR1 MDHEN and CDR2 SYDVKM. J lost 4 bases, V lost 4 bases, and 11 bases had no gene match. This CDR3 is built from 17 residues. The CDR3 is CASSSPREGTHYNEQFF. CDR3 bases: TGTGCCAGCAGTTCGCCGCGGGAGGGCACACATTACAATGAGCAGTTCTTC. Full variable domain (outside the CDR3, taken from reference TRBV28 and TRBJ2-1): DVKVTQSSRYLVKRTGEKVFLECVQDMDHENMFWYRQDPGLGLRLIYFSYDVKMKEKGDIPEGYSVSREKKERFSLILESASTNQTSMYLCASSSPREGTHYNEQFFGPGTRLTVL.

The genes are TRBV5-5 and TRBJ2-7; D perhaps matches TRBD2 (5 bases). The germline V and J ends were trimmed by 8 bases and 6 bases, with 24 bases remaining between them. The CDR3 has 15 residues. Germline values: CDR1 SGHKS, CDR2 YYEKEE (reference sequence). CDR3 amino acids: CASHLNHGSRGEQYF. CDR3 coding DNA: TGTGCCAGTCACCTAAACCATGGGTCCCGGGGCGAGCAGTACTTC.

V and J are TRBV27 and TRBJ2-1; the D is unclear. The CDR3 is 15 amino acids. Germline CDR1 MNHEY, CDR2 SMNVEV (reference sequence). The V end lost 1 base, the J end lost 0 bases, and 7 bases lay between the germline ends. The chain's CDR3 is CASSLWQTSYNEQFF. DNA for the CDR3: TGTGCCAGCAGTTTATGGCAGACCTCCTACAATGAGCAGTTCTTC.

The V and J genes are TRBV6-6 and TRBJ2-5, with D possibly matching TRBD2 (6 bases). This CDR3 has 14 residues. Germline V gives CDR1 MNHNY, CDR2 SVGAGI (reference sequence). The V end was cut by 6 bases, the J end by 7 bases, with 18 bases between. CDR3 loop: CASSFIQGGGTQYF. CDR3 bases: TGTGCCAGCAGCTTCATTCAGGGAGGAGGGACCCAGTACTTC.

The J gene is TRBJ2-2, the V gene TRBV28; D ambiguous. The CDR3 extends over 12 amino acids. Looked up from germline, CDR1 is MDHEN and CDR2 is SYDVKM. V gave up 7 bases and J gave up 6 bases, with 9 bases separating them. The CDR3 DNA sequence: TGTGCCAGCAATTCGGCGCCCGGGGAGCTGTTTTTT. Translating gives CASNSAPGELFF. Filled out from reference TRBV28 and TRBJ2-2, the complete variable domain reads DVKVTQSSRYLVKRTGEKVFLECVQDMDHENMFWYRQDPGLGLRLIYFSYDVKMKEKGDIPEGYSVSREKKERFSLILESASTNQTSMYLCASNSAPGELFFGEGSRLTVL.

This clone occurred once. The V gene is TRBV5-1, the J gene TRBJ2-4, with 7 bases fitting TRBD1. The CDR3 runs to 14 residues. Germline V CDR1 and CDR2: SGHRS, YFSETQ. With V trimmed by 4 bases and J by 7 bases, 8 bases remained unmatched. The CDR3 protein is CASSDTGVGNIQYF. The DNA for the CDR3 is TGCGCCAGCAGCGACACAGGGGTTGGGAACATTCAGTACTTC.